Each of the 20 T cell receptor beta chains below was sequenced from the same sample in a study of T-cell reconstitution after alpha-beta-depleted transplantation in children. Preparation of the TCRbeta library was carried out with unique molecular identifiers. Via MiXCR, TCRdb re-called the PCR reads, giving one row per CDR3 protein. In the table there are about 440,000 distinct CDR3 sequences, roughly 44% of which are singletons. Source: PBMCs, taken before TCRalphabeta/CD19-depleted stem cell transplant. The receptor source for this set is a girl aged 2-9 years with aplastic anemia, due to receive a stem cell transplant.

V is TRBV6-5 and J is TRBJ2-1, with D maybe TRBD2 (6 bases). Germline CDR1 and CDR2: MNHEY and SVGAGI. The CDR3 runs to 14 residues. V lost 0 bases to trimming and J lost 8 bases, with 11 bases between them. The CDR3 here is CASSYSVAADEQFF. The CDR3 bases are TGTGCCAGCAGTTACTCTGTAGCGGCCGATGAGCAGTTCTTC.

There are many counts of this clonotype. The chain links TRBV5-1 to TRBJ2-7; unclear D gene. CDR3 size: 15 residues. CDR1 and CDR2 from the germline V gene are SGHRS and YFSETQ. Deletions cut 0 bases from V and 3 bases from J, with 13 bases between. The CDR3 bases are TGCGCCAGCAGCTTGGGTAGCCTCTCATACTACGAGCAGTACTTC. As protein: CASSLGSLSYYEQYF.

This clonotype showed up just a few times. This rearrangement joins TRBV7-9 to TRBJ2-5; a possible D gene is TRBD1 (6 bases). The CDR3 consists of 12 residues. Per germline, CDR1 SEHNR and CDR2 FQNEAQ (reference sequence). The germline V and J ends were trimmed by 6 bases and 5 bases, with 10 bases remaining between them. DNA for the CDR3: TGTGCCAGCAGTCAGGGGTTCGAGACCCAGTACTTC. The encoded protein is CASSQGFETQYF.

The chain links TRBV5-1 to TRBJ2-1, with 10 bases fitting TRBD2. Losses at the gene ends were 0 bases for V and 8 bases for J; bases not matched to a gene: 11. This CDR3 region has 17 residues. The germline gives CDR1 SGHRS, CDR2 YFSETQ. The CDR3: CASSLGFSSGGADEQFF. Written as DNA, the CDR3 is TGCGCCAGCAGCTTGGGGTTTAGCAGCGGGGGGGCCGATGAGCAGTTCTTC.

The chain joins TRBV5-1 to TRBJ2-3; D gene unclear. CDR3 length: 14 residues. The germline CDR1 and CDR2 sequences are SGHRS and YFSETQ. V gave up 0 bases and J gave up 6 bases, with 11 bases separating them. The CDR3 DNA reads TGCGCCAGCAGCTTGGGGTCGAAGCAGGATACGCAGTATTTT. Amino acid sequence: CASSLGSKQDTQYF.

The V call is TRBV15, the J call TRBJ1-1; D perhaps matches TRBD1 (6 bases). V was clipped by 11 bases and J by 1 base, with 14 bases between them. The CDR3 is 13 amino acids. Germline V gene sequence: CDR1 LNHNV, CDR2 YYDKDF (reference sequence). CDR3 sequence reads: CAATRGRNTEAFF. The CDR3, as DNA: TGTGCCGCGACCAGGGGAAGGAACACTGAAGCTTTCTTT.

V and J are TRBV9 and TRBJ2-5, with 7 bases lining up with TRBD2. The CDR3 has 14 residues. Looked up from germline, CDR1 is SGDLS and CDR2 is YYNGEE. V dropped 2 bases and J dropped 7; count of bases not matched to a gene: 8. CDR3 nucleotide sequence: TGTGCCAGCAGCGTCCTCGGACTAGAGGGGACCCAGTACTTC. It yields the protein CASSVLGLEGTQYF. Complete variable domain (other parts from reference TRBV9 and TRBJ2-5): DSGVTQTPKHLITATGQRVTLRCSPRSGDLSVYWYQQSLDQGLQFLIQYYNGEERAKGNILERFSAQQFPDLHSELNLSSLELGDSALYFCASSVLGLEGTQYFGPGTRLLVL.

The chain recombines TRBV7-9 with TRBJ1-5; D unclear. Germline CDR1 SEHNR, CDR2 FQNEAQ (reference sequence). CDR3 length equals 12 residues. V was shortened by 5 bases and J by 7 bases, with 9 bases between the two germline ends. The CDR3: CASSLHDQPQHF. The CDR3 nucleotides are TGTGCCAGCAGCCTTCACGACCAGCCCCAGCATTTT.

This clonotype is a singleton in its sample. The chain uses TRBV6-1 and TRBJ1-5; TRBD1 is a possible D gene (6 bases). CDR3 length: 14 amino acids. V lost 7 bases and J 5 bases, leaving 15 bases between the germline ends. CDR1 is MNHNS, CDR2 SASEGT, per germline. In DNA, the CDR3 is TGTGCCAGCACACCCGGGGGGCCGCATCAGCCCCAGCATTTT. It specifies CASTPGGPHQPQHF.

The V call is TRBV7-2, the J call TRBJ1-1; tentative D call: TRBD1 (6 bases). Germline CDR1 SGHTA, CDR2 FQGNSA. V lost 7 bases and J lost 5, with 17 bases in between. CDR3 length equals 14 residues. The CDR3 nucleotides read TGTGCCAGCAATCACCTCAGGGGCGGGACTGAAGCTTTCTTT. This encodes CASNHLRGGTEAFF. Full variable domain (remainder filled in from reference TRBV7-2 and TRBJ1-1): GAGVSQSPSNKVTEKGKDVELRCDPISGHTALYWYRQSLGQGLEFLIYFQGNSAPDKSGLPSDRFSAERTGGSVSTLTIQRTQQEDSAVYLCASNHLRGGTEAFFGQGTRLTVV.

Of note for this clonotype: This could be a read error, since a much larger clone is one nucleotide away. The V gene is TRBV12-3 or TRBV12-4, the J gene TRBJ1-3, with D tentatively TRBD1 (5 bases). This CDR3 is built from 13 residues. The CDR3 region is CACSQTERNTIYF. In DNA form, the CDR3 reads TGTGCCTGCAGCCAGACAGAGCGAAACACCATATATTTT.

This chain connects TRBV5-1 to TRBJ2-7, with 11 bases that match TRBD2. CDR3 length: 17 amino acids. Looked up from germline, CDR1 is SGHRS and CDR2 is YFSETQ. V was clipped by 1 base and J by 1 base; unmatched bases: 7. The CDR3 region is CASSLRLAGPTSYEQYF. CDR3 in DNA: TGCGCCAGCAGCTTGCGACTAGCGGGACCCACGTCCTACGAGCAGTACTTC.

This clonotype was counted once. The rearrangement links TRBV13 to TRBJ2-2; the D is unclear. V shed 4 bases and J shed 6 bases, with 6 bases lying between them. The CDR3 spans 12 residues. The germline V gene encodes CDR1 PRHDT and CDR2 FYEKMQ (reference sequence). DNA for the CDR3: TGTGCCAGCAGCTCCCTAGCCGGGGAGCTGTTTTTT. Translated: CASSSLAGELFF. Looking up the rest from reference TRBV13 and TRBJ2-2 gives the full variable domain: AAGVIQSPRHLIKEKRETATLKCYPIPRHDTVYWYQQGPGQDPQFLISFYEKMQSDKGSIPDRFSAQQFSDYHSELNMSSLELGDSALYFCASSSLAGELFFGEGSRLTVL.

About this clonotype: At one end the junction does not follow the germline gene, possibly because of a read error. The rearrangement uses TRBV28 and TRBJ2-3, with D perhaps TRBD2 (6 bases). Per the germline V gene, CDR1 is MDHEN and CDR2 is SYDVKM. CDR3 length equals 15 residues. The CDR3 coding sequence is TGCGCCAGCCGGTATAGCCGGGGGATCACAGATACGCAATATTTT. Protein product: CASRYSRGITDTQYF.

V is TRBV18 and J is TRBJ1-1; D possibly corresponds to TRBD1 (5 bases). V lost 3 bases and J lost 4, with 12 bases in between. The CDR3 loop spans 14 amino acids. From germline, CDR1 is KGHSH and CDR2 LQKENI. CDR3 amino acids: CASSPGQTATEAFF. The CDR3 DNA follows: TGTGCCAGCTCACCGGGGCAGACGGCCACTGAAGCTTTCTTT.

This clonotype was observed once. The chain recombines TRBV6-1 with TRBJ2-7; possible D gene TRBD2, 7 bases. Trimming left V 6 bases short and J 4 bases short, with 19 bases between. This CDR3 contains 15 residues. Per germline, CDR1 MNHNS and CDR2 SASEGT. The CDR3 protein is CASSTQGGALYEQYF. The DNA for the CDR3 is TGTGCCAGCAGCACCCAAGGGGGGGCTCTTTACGAGCAGTACTTC.

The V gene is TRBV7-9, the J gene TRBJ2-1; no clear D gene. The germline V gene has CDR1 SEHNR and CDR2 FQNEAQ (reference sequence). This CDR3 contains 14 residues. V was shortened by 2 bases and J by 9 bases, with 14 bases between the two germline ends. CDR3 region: CASSLLAVFTEQFF. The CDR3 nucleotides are TGTGCCAGCAGCTTACTGGCAGTCTTCACTGAGCAGTTCTTC. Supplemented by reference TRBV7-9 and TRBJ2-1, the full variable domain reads DTGVSQNPRHKITKRGQNVTFRCDPISEHNRLYWYRQTLGQGPEFLTYFQNEAQLEKSRLLSDRFSAERPKGSFSTLEIQRTEQGDSAMYLCASSLLAVFTEQFFGPGTRLTVL.

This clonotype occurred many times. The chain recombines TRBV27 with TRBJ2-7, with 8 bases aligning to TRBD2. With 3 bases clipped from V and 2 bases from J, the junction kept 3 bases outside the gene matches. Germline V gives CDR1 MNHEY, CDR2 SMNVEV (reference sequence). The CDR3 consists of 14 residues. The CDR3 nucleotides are TGTGCCAGCAGTTTCCGGGAGGGTCCCTACGAGCAGTACTTC. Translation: CASSFREGPYEQYF.

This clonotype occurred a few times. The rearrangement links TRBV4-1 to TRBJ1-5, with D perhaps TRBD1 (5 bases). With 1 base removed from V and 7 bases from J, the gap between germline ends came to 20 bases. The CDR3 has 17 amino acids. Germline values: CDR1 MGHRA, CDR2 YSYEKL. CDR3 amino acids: CASSQARGSGLAQPQHF. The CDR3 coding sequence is TGCGCCAGCAGCCAAGCCCGGGGCTCGGGGTTAGCGCAGCCCCAGCATTTT.

The chain's CDR3 is CSARAKDVSTDTQYF. In DNA form, the CDR3 reads TGCAGTGCTAGAGCTAAGGACGTTAGCACAGATACGCAGTATTTT. The rearrangement links TRBV20-1 to TRBJ2-3; no reliable D call. The V and J ends lost 1 base and 0 bases respectively, with 11 bases between them. Germline V gene lookup returns CDR1 DFQATT and CDR2 SNEGSKA (reference sequence). This CDR3 has 15 residues.